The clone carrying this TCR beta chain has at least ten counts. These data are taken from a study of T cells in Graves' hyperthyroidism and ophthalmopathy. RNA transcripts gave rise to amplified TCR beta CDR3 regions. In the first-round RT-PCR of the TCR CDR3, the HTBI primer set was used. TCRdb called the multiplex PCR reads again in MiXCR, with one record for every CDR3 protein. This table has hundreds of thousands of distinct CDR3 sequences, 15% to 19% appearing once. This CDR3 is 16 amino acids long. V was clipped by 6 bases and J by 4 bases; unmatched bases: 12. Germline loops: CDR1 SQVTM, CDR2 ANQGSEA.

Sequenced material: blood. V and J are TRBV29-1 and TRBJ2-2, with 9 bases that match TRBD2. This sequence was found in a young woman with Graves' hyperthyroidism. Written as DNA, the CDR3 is TGCAGCGTCCAAGACTTAGCGGGAGTGTTCACCGGGGAGCTGTTTTTT. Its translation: CSVQDLAGVFTGELFF.